A selection of T cell receptor beta chains follows, all from one sample in a study of blood T cell repertoires in COVID-19. Profiled with immunoSEQ multiplex PCR; TCRdb holds only in-frame clones, not every one. The top ten clones hold approximately 4.8% of a sample with about 250,000 clones, 80% to 85% of them seen once. Sequenced material: peripheral blood. Source of these receptors: a man in his fifties with active or convalescent COVID-19. Both conserved end residues are part of each CDR3. D genes are given only for firm matches. The listing skips clone size in some rows; elsewhere it reads once, few, many or a size class.

NA	TRBV3-1/TRBV3-2	TRBJ2-3	NA	TGTGCCAGCAGCCAAGATCTTATGGGCGCCGTTAGCACAGATACGCAGTATTTT	CASSQDLMGAVSTDTQYF
NA	TRBV5-6	TRBJ1-4	TRBD1	TGTGCCAGCAGCTTGGAGGGACAGGGACTTAATGAAAAACTGTTTTTT	CASSLEGQGLNEKLFF
NA	TRBV12-3/TRBV12-4	TRBJ1-4	NA	TGTGCCAGCAGTTTTGGCGGGACTGAAAAACTGTTTTTT	CASSFGGTEKLFF
few	TRBV3-1/TRBV3-2	TRBJ2-5	TRBD2	TGTGCCAGCAGCCAAGTGGTCCTAGCGGGGGGGACAGGGACCCAGTACTTC	CASSQVVLAGGTGTQYF
NA	TRBV18	TRBJ1-2	TRBD1	TGTGCCAGCTCTGGACAGGGGGGCGACTATGGCTACACCTTC	CASSGQGGDYGYTF
NA	TRBV28	TRBJ2-7	NA	TGTGCCAGCACCGATACACGGACTTTCCCCTACGAGCAGTACTTC	CASTDTRTFPYEQYF
NA	TRBV6-1	TRBJ1-2	TRBD1	TGTGCCAGCAGTGATTTGCTCACCGGGACAGGACAAGTCGCCACCTTC	CASSDLLTGTGQVATF
NA	TRBV7-2	TRBJ2-3	TRBD1	TGTGCCAGCAGCATCCAGGGGGCAGATACGCAGTATTTT	CASSIQGADTQYF
NA	TRBV19	TRBJ1-2	NA	TGTGCCAGTAGTATAGCGGTCCTTTACGGCTACACCTTC	CASSIAVLYGYTF
once	TRBV7-8	TRBJ1-2	NA	TGTGCCAGCAGCTTCCGGCGTGATCTGAGGAATGGCTACACCTTC	CASSFRRDLRNGYTF
NA	TRBV7-9	TRBJ1-1	NA	TGTGCCAGCAGCCCTAGATTACAGGGTTTGGACACTGAAGCTTTCTTT	CASSPRLQGLDTEAFF
few	TRBV11-3	TRBJ2-2	TRBD1	TGTGCCAGCAGCTTGGGACAGGGGGACACCGGGGAGCTGTTTTTT	CASSLGQGDTGELFF
NA	TRBV6-2/TRBV6-3	TRBJ1-5	NA	TGTGCCAGCAGCGACCTGGGGGGACAGCCCCAGCATTTT	CASSDLGGQPQHF
NA	TRBV11-2	TRBJ2-1	TRBD2	TGTGCCAGCAGCCCGACCTGGGGGGGGGACAATGAGCAGTTCTTC	CASSPTWGGDNEQFF
NA	TRBV7-8	TRBJ1-5	TRBD1	TGTGCCAGCAGCCGATCGCAGGGGGGTCAGCCCCAGCATTTT	CASSRSQGGQPQHF
NA	TRBV13	TRBJ2-1	NA	TGTGCCAGCAGCCTTACAGCTATATCCTACAATGAGCAGTTCTTC	CASSLTAISYNEQFF
NA	TRBV5-1	TRBJ1-2	NA	TGCGCCAGCAGCTTGGAAGGGGGTGGAGAGGGCTACACCTTC	CASSLEGGGEGYTF
NA	TRBV5-6	TRBJ2-7	NA	TGTGCCAGCAGCCGAGGAGGGAAGCAGTACTTC	CASSRGGKQYF
NA	TRBV12-2	TRBJ2-1	NA	TGTGCAAGTCGCTTAGCGGGACTAGCGGGTTACAATGAGCAGTTCTTC	CASRLAGLAGYNEQFF
NA	TRBV7-3	TRBJ2-6	TRBD2	TGTGCCAGCAGCTTCGCGGGGGAATTCTCTGGGGCCAACGTCCTGACTTTC	CASSFAGEFSGANVLTF
NA	TRBV4-1	TRBJ1-1	TRBD1	TGCGCCAGCAGCCAACCGACAGGGAGTATGGGCACTGAAGCTTTCTTT	CASSQPTGSMGTEAFF
NA	TRBV27	TRBJ1-6	TRBD1	TGTGCCAGCAGTCCACTTACGGCGAACAGGGGGCGCTCCTATAATTCACCCCTCCACTTT	CASSPLTANRGRSYNSPLHF
NA	TRBV3-1/TRBV3-2	TRBJ1-1	NA	TGTGCCAGCAGCCTAAGTGCGGGGATGAACACTGAAGCTTTCTTT	CASSLSAGMNTEAFF
NA	TRBV13	TRBJ2-1	NA	TGTGCCAGCAGCTTATTCGGGGGCTCCTACAATGAGCAGTTCTTC	CASSLFGGSYNEQFF
NA	TRBV9	TRBJ1-2	NA	TGTGCCAGCAGCGGAGGCCCGTACGGTTATGGCTACACCTTC	CASSGGPYGYGYTF
NA	TRBV11-2	TRBJ2-3	TRBD2	TGTGCCAGCAGCTTAGATCGTTTGCGGGGGGCCACAGATACGCAGTATTTT	CASSLDRLRGATDTQYF
NA	TRBV27	TRBJ2-6	TRBD1	TGTGCCAGCAGTACTTCCCGCTCCGGGACAGGGGGTCGAGGGGCCAACGTCCTGACTTTC	CASSTSRSGTGGRGANVLTF
NA	TRBV7-9	TRBJ1-1	NA	TGTGCCAGCAGCTCGTCAGGGTCCTCTGAAGCTTTCTTT	CASSSSGSSEAFF
NA	TRBV19	TRBJ2-2	NA	TGTGCCAGTAGTATAGATAACAGGGTTCCCGGGGAGCTGTTTTTT	CASSIDNRVPGELFF
NA	TRBV5-8	TRBJ1-2	NA	TGTGCCAGCAGCTTGGTTCGAGACACCTTC	CASSLVRDTF
NA	TRBV7-8	TRBJ2-7	TRBD2	TGTGCCAGCAGCTTAGTGACTAGCGGGGGGCTATCCTACGAGCAGTACTTC	CASSLVTSGGLSYEQYF
NA	TRBV28	TRBJ2-1	TRBD2	TGTGCCAGCAGGCCCCCGGTGAGCGGGGAATACAATGAGCAGTTCTTC	CASRPPVSGEYNEQFF
NA	TRBV3-1/TRBV3-2	TRBJ2-5	TRBD2	TGTGCCAGCAGCCAAGAAGGGACTAGCGGGGGGAGGCAAGAGACCCAGTACTTC	CASSQEGTSGGRQETQYF
NA	TRBV3-1/TRBV3-2	TRBJ1-5	NA	TGTGCCAGCAGCCAGGAGGTTGGAGGCCCCCAGCATTTT	CASSQEVGGPQHF
NA	TRBV2	TRBJ2-7	TRBD1	TGTGCCAGCAAGGACAGGGACCACGAGCAGTACTTC	CASKDRDHEQYF
NA	TRBV13	TRBJ2-2	NA	TGTGCCAGCAGCTTGGAAGGGGGGAACACCGGGGAGCTGTTTTTT	CASSLEGGNTGELFF
NA	TRBV2	TRBJ2-2	NA	TGTGCCAGCAGTCCGGGACAGAACACCGGGGAGCTGTTTTTT	CASSPGQNTGELFF
once	TRBV19	TRBJ1-5	NA	TGTGCCAGTAGTATCTTCGGGGGGCAAAATCAGCCCCAGCATTTT	CASSIFGGQNQPQHF
NA	TRBV29-1	TRBJ2-1	NA	TGCAGCGCGGGACCGTCGGATGAGCAGTTCTTC	CSAGPSDEQFF
NA	TRBV4-1	TRBJ2-1	TRBD1	TGCGCCAGCAGCCAAGACAGGGGGTCGAGCTCCTACAATGAGCAGTTCTTC	CASSQDRGSSSYNEQFF
NA	TRBV2	TRBJ1-1	TRBD1	TGTGCCAGCAGTCCCCGACAGGGTTTGGGGGCTGAAGCTTTCTTT	CASSPRQGLGAEAFF
NA	TRBV6-4	TRBJ2-7	NA	TGTGCCAGCAGACTAGGGGGTATTCGGGCCTACGAGCAGTACTTC	CASRLGGIRAYEQYF
few	TRBV6-6	TRBJ1-5	TRBD1	TGTGCCAGCAGCCCCACAGGGGGCAATCAGCCCCAGCATTTT	CASSPTGGNQPQHF
few	TRBV27	TRBJ1-2	NA	TGTGCCAGCAGTTTATATGCAGGGATCTATGCAGGCTACACCTTC	CASSLYAGIYAGYTF
NA	TRBV7-9	TRBJ1-2	TRBD1	TGTGCCAGCAGCTCACAGGGGGGACCAGACTATGGCTACACCTTC	CASSSQGGPDYGYTF
NA	TRBV4-1	TRBJ2-2	NA	TGCGCCAGCAGCCAAGAGGCAGGGGTGGCCGGGGAGCTGTTTTTT	CASSQEAGVAGELFF
NA	TRBV7-2	TRBJ2-1	TRBD2	TGTGCCAGCAGCCCCCGTAGCGGGGGGGCCAATGAGCAGTTCTTC	CASSPRSGGANEQFF
once	TRBV10-3	TRBJ1-3	TRBD1	TGTGCCATCAATACCGGGACAGGGGGAGGAAACACCATATATTTT	CAINTGTGGGNTIYF
NA	TRBV2	TRBJ2-3	TRBD2	TGTGCCAGCAGTGGGACTAGCGGGGTCCCAGATACGCAGTATTTT	CASSGTSGVPDTQYF
NA	TRBV18	TRBJ1-1	NA	TGTGCCAGCTCACCGCGGCAGGGAGGTGAAGCTTTCTTT	CASSPRQGGEAFF
NA	TRBV5-1	TRBJ2-5	TRBD2	TGCGCCAGCAGCCCCGGACTAGCGGTGGGGTACCAAGAGACCCAGTACTTC	CASSPGLAVGYQETQYF
NA	TRBV6-5	TRBJ1-2	TRBD1	TGTGCCAGCAAAGATACCGGACAGGGCGATTATGGCTACACCTTC	CASKDTGQGDYGYTF
NA	TRBV20-1	TRBJ2-7	NA	TGCAGTGCCACAACAGGGTTCGAGCAGTACTTC	CSATTGFEQYF
NA	TRBV7-2	TRBJ1-1	NA	TGTGCCAGCAGCCTTTCGGGGGGGAGGACTGAAGCTTTCTTT	CASSLSGGRTEAFF
NA	TRBV27	TRBJ2-3	NA	TGTGCCAGCAACCCCAGGGGGGCGGGGCTTACAGATACGCAGTATTTT	CASNPRGAGLTDTQYF
NA	TRBV9	TRBJ1-1	NA	TGTGCCAGCAGCGCAAATCTGAACACTGAAGCTTTCTTT	CASSANLNTEAFF
NA	TRBV7-2	TRBJ2-4	TRBD2	TGTGCCAGCAGCTCTTTGGGGGGGAACCTAAACATTCAGTACTTC	CASSSLGGNLNIQYF
once	TRBV19	TRBJ1-4	TRBD1	TGTGCCAGTAGTGAGGACAGGGGGAGCGAAAAACTGTTTTTT	CASSEDRGSEKLFF
NA	TRBV4-1	TRBJ2-3	TRBD2	TGCGCCAGCAGCCAAGGCGGTAGCGGGGCCATAGATACGCAGTATTTT	CASSQGGSGAIDTQYF